The 17 T cell receptor beta chains presented below share a single source sample, sequenced in a study of blood T cells in healthy people across ages. Sample-barcoded 5' priming and a J-beta primer mix drove a second PCR of 7 to 11 cycles. Each CDR3 protein is one row after TCRdb ran MiXCR on the 5' RACE reads. The table lists roughly 830,000 distinct CDR3 sequences, less than 80% of them singletons. The sequencing input was blood. These receptors originate from a man between 25 and 39 years old in good health.

V gene TRBV7-3 combines with J gene TRBJ2-1; 9 positions agree with TRBD2. The CDR3 has 17 residues. V was clipped by 0 bases and J by 3 bases; unmatched bases: 6. Germline V gene data show CDR1 as SGHTA and CDR2 as FQGTGA. The CDR3 sequence: CASSLTSGGLVYNEQFF. The CDR3 DNA sequence: TGTGCCAGCAGCTTAACTAGCGGGGGCCTAGTCTACAATGAGCAGTTCTTC.

The V gene is TRBV7-9, the J gene TRBJ1-2; 9 nucleotides align to TRBD1. The CDR3 spans 15 residues. Germline CDR1 is SEHNR and CDR2 is FQNEAQ (reference sequence). Losses at the gene ends were 5 bases for V and 1 base for J; bases not matched to a gene: 5. CDR3 region: CASSLGTGNNYGYTF. CDR3 DNA sequence: TGTGCCAGCAGCCTGGGGACAGGGAATAACTATGGCTACACCTTC.

The chain employs TRBV25-1 and TRBJ1-6; D not certain. Germline-derived CDR1 and CDR2 are MGHDK and SYGVNS. This CDR3 has 15 amino acids. V gave up 7 bases and J gave up 0 bases, with 10 bases separating them. The CDR3 DNA is TGTGCCAGCACCCTAGACGGCTCCTATAATTCACCCCTCCACTTT. Translated: CASTLDGSYNSPLHF. Based on the CDR3 plus reference TRBV25-1 and TRBJ1-6, the full variable domain is EADIYQTPRYLVIGTGKKITLECSQTMGHDKMYWYQQDPGMELHLIHYSYGVNSTEKGDLSSESTVSRIRTEHFPLTLESARPSHTSQYLCASTLDGSYNSPLHFGNGTRLTVT.

This clonotype has at least ten counts. The CDR3 region is CASSPTGGVNTEAFF. The CDR3 DNA follows: TGTGCCAGCAGCCCGACAGGGGGAGTGAACACTGAAGCTTTCTTT. V is TRBV4-2 and J is TRBJ1-1; 9 nucleotides agree with TRBD1. Looked up from germline, CDR1 is LGHNA and CDR2 is YNFKEQ. The CDR3 extends over 15 amino acids. V shed 4 bases, J shed 0 bases, and the junction held 3 bases outside the gene matches.

The CDR3 coding sequence is TGTGCCAGCGAGCATGCAACTAATGAAAAACTGTTTTTT. Translation gives CASEHATNEKLFF. This chain joins TRBV28 and TRBJ1-4; the D is unclear. The CDR3 loop spans 13 amino acids. The ends were cut back, 8 bases at V and 0 bases at J, with 7 bases in the middle. Germline CDR1 reads MDHEN; CDR2 reads SYDVKM.

This chain links TRBV11-2 with TRBJ2-5, with 9 bases matching TRBD1. CDR3 length: 16 amino acids. After removal of 1 base from V and 4 bases from J, the junction contained 7 bases not matched to a gene. CDR1 and CDR2 (germline): SGHAT, FQNNGV. The CDR3 reads CASSLGGDREVETQYF. In DNA form, the CDR3 reads TGTGCCAGCAGCTTAGGAGGGGACAGGGAGGTAGAGACCCAGTACTTC.

The genes are TRBV7-2 and TRBJ2-3; perhaps D is TRBD1 or TRBD2 (6 bases each). Germline V lookup: CDR1 SGHTA, CDR2 FQGNSA. V was pared by 3 bases and J by 4 bases, with 14 bases between. The CDR3 length is 15 residues. The CDR3 loop reads CASSFLGGLADTQYF. CDR3 nucleotide sequence: TGTGCCAGCAGCTTCCTAGGGGGGTTGGCAGATACGCAGTATTTT. The full variable domain, completed using reference TRBV7-2 and TRBJ2-3, is GAGVSQSPSNKVTEKGKDVELRCDPISGHTALYWYRQSLGQGLEFLIYFQGNSAPDKSGLPSDRFSAERTGGSVSTLTIQRTQQEDSAVYLCASSFLGGLADTQYFGPGTRLTVL.

This clonotype was found a few times. This chain links TRBV9 with TRBJ2-1; 9 nucleotides line up with TRBD1. Germline CDR1 reads SGDLS; CDR2 reads YYNGEE. The length of the CDR3 is 15 residues. V lost 4 bases and J lost 5; bases outside the gene matches: 7. CDR3 nucleotide sequence: TGTGCCAGCAGCATTAGGGACAGGGTTCACAATGAGCAGTTCTTC. This sequence encodes CASSIRDRVHNEQFF. Looking up the rest from reference TRBV9 and TRBJ2-1 gives the full variable domain: DSGVTQTPKHLITATGQRVTLRCSPRSGDLSVYWYQQSLDQGLQFLIQYYNGEERAKGNILERFSAQQFPDLHSELNLSSLELGDSALYFCASSIRDRVHNEQFFGPGTRLTVL.

The table lists this clonotype with a count of one. The V gene is TRBV4-1, the J gene TRBJ1-2; 8 bases match TRBD1. The J segment lost 4 bases and the V segment lost 4 bases, leaving 8 bases of the junction unmatched. In germline, CDR1 is MGHRA, CDR2 YSYEKL. CDR3 length: 15 residues. Written as DNA, the CDR3 is TGCGCCAGCAGCCCGTTGACAGGGGTTGTCTATGGCTACACCTTC. This gives the protein CASSPLTGVVYGYTF.

The gene calls are TRBV12-3 or TRBV12-4 and TRBJ1-6; weak D call: TRBD1 (6 bases). This CDR3 comprises 15 residues. The V end lost 4 bases, the J end lost 5 bases, and 12 bases lay between the germline ends. The CDR3 loop is CASSSGRGNNSPLHF. For the CDR3, the DNA is TGTGCCAGCAGTTCCGGGAGGGGGAATAATTCACCCCTCCACTTT.

V gene TRBV10-3 combines with J gene TRBJ1-2, with D perhaps TRBD1 (5 bases). Germline CDR1 is ENHRY and CDR2 is SYGVKD. The length of the CDR3 is 13 residues. Between the trimmed V and J ends, which lost 6 bases and 4 bases, there was a span of 12 bases. The CDR3 bases are TGTGCCATCAGAGAGACAGCGGGCTATGGCTACACCTTC. Translating gives CAIRETAGYGYTF.

This clonotype appeared a few times. V gene TRBV20-1 combines with J gene TRBJ2-7, with D hard to call. Germline V gene data show CDR1 as DFQATT and CDR2 as SNEGSKA (reference sequence). The V end was cut by 5 bases, the J end by 0 bases, with 5 bases between. The CDR3 runs to 11 residues. The CDR3 region has the DNA TGCAGTGCTCCTCTCTCCTACGAGCAGTACTTC. Its protein product is CSAPLSYEQYF.

This clonotype was detected only a few times. CDR3 in amino acids: CASSAYHGRQTSTDTQYF. The CDR3 nucleotides are TGTGCCAGCTCAGCTTATCACGGGAGACAGACAAGCACAGATACGCAGTATTTT. This chain connects TRBV5-5 to TRBJ2-3, with D possibly being TRBD2 (6 bases). From germline, CDR1 is SGHKS and CDR2 YYEKEE (reference sequence). V shed 7 bases and J shed 0 bases, with 24 bases lying between them. This CDR3 region has 18 residues.

Written as DNA, the CDR3 is TGTGCCAGCGGCAGGAGGGAGGAAAAACTGTTTTTT. It specifies CASGRREEKLFF. The V call is TRBV6-2 or TRBV6-3, the J call TRBJ1-4; D is undetermined. Trimming left V 8 bases short and J 8 bases short, with 12 bases between. The CDR3 runs to 12 residues. Looked up from germline, CDR1 is MNHEY and CDR2 is SVGEGT.

CDR3 region: CATSDFKGGAYNEQFF. DNA of the CDR3: TGTGCCACCAGTGATTTCAAAGGGGGCGCGTACAATGAGCAGTTCTTC. The V call is TRBV24-1, the J call TRBJ2-1; 7 positions agree with TRBD1. The V gene end was trimmed by 1 base and the J gene end by 4 bases; junction bases not matched to a gene: 6. Germline CDR1 and CDR2: KGHDR and SFDVKD. The CDR3 contains 16 residues.

This clonotype has just one count. Just one base apart from a much larger clone, this may be a read error. The genes are TRBV12-3 or TRBV12-4 and TRBJ2-3; D is unresolved. The CDR3 has 12 residues. For the CDR3, the DNA is TGTGCCAGCAGTTTCAGAGCAGATACGGAGTATTTT. Translated, it gives CASSFRADTEYF.

The rearrangement uses TRBV9 and TRBJ2-1; D remains unclear. The germline V gene encodes CDR1 SGDLS and CDR2 YYNGEE. CDR3 length equals 16 residues. Between the trimmed V and J ends, which lost 4 bases and 0 bases, there was a span of 14 bases. As DNA, the CDR3 is TGTGCCAGCAGCTCTCACTTGGTGAGCTCCTACAATGAGCAGTTCTTC. Its protein is CASSSHLVSSYNEQFF.